The present entry profiles one TCR beta chain with its context. Its target is unknown. This specimen belongs to a study of blood T cells in healthy people across ages. The donors, aged 6 to 90, were healthy Caucasians from Russia. Extracted total RNA amounted to at least 6 micrograms for each sample. The second PCR ran about 6 to 11 cycles with a sample-barcoded 5' primer and J-beta primers. TCRdb redid the calling of the 5' RACE reads with MiXCR, one entry per CDR3 protein. The sample consists of hundreds of thousands of distinct CDR3 sequences, 35% to 50% of them appearing once. The germline gives CDR1 LGHNA, CDR2 YSLEER. After removal of 4 bases from V and 3 bases from J, the junction contained 3 bases not matched to a gene. The CDR3 spans 15 residues. The study, taken as a whole, reports: A greater number of naive CD4+ cells and higher diversity distinguished long-lived donors from aged donors.

Specimen: blood. This sequence was found in a man at least 80 years old in good health. The chain carries TRBV4-3 and TRBJ1-4, with 9 positions matching TRBD1. For the CDR3, the DNA is TGCGCCAGCAGCCGAGACAGGGGGGCTAATGAAAAACTGTTTTTT. Translating it yields CASSRDRGANEKLFF.